The entry below describes one TCR beta chain. Its antigen is still unknown. This sample includes further DNA sequences coding for the same CDR3. CDR1 is MNHEY and CDR2 is SMNVEV in the germline V gene (reference sequence). V was trimmed by 2 bases and J by 2 bases, leaving 15 bases between them. CDR3 size: 16 residues. The entry originates in a study of cytomegalovirus exposure and HLA in healthy donors. At the level of the study: Early released data comprised around 80 million unique TCRs from HLA-typed donors. Study-level findings and limits: Reportedly, diagnosis of cytomegalovirus status by the classifier showed high specificity and sensitivity. The study designated 150 or so TCR beta chains cytomegalovirus-associated.

The PCR ran on 60 Vbeta and 13 Jbeta primers. In the original analysis: A follow-up analysis tallied 60 million to 85 million unique TCR beta chains, roughly 10 million shared. Sequenced by immunoSEQ multiplex PCR; TCRdb stores in-frame clones only, minus some. V, J and clone size are taken as reported in that table, and D and trimming were inferred from the DNA itself. The table has some 150,000 clones, about 78% seen once. What was sequenced was PBMCs. V and J are TRBV27 and TRBJ2-5, with D possibly TRBD2 on 6 matching bases. This sequence was found in a man in his fifties in good health and CMV-seropositive. The CDR3 DNA reads as TGTGCCAGCAGTTTAGGAGCCGGGACTTCTCAAGAGACCCAGTACTTC. Its protein product is CASSLGAGTSQETQYF.